Below, 16 T cell receptor beta chains from the same sample are listed, as sequenced in a study of OX40 agonist ivuxolimab in advanced cancers. Data came from immunoSEQ multiplex PCR; TCRdb stores just in-frame clones and leaves some out. The sample includes tens of thousands of clones, around 80% seen only once; the top ten take 13% to 15%. The sequencing used CD4+ or CD8+ T cells sorted from blood, collected in a trial of the OX40 agonist ivuxolimab. Every receptor here comes from an adult with an advanced solid tumor such as melanoma, head and neck, liver or kidney cancer.

The chain is built from TRBV2 and TRBJ1-5; D is uncertain. CDR1 SNHLY and CDR2 FYNNEI come from the germline V gene. This CDR3 is built from 12 residues. Trimming removed 8 bases from V and 6 bases from J, with 11 bases in between. CDR3 protein: CASHRWGQPQHF. The CDR3, as DNA: TGTGCCAGCCATCGTTGGGGTCAGCCCCAGCATTTT. The whole variable domain, filled in from reference TRBV2 and TRBJ1-5, reads EPEVTQTPSHQVTQMGQEVILRCVPISNHLYFYWYRQILGQKVEFLVSFYNNEISEKSEIFDDQFSVERPDGSNFTLKIRSTKLEDSAMYFCASHRWGQPQHFGDGTRLSIL.

The chain is built from TRBV29-1 and TRBJ1-2; TRBD1 agrees at 8 bases. After removal of 3 bases from V and 4 bases from J, the junction contained 13 bases not matched to a gene. The length of the CDR3 is 16 residues. Germline lookup yields CDR1 SQVTM and CDR2 ANQGSEA. CDR3 DNA: TGCAGCGTTGATCGGGAGGGCAGGGGGCGTTCCTATGGCTACACCTTC. It yields the protein CSVDREGRGRSYGYTF.

The rearrangement links TRBV11-2 to TRBJ2-7, with a tentative D call TRBD2 (5 bases). Trimming cost V 5 bases and J 6 bases, with 11 bases left between them. The germline V gene has CDR1 SGHAT and CDR2 FQNNGV. The CDR3 loop spans 12 amino acids. DNA of the CDR3: TGTGCCAGCAGCCCGGGGTGGCGCGAGCAGTACTTC. This translates into CASSPGWREQYF.

The V and J genes are TRBV21-1 and TRBJ2-1; the table calls TRBD2, which could not be checked here. TRBV21-1 is a pseudogene. The CDR3 is made up of 14 amino acids. CDR3 sequence (DNA): TGTGCCAGCAGCCAAGATAACGGGGGGAATGAGCAGTTCTTC. Translating gives CASSQDNGGNEQFF.

The chain employs TRBV25-1 and TRBJ2-7; perhaps TRBD2 as D (5 bases). V was cut by 7 bases and J by 4 bases, with 11 bases left in between. Germline V CDR1 and CDR2: MGHDK, SYGVNS. This CDR3 is 12 amino acids long. CDR3 DNA sequence: TGTGCCAGCAAGCTAGAGGGTTACGAGCAGTACTTC. Residues: CASKLEGYEQYF.

This rearrangement joins TRBV4-2 to TRBJ2-5; perhaps TRBD2 as D (6 bases). Germline V gives CDR1 LGHNA, CDR2 YNFKEQ. The CDR3 is 20 amino acids. Trimming shortened V by 2 bases and J by 1 base, and 26 bases separated the two germline ends. The CDR3 loop reads CASSQLAGTGSRLVQETQYF. CDR3 coding DNA: TGTGCCAGCAGCCAATTGGCGGGGACCGGGAGCCGCTTGGTCCAAGAGACCCAGTACTTC.

The rearrangement joins TRBV28 to TRBJ2-3; unclear D gene. V was trimmed by 6 bases and J by 9 bases, leaving 13 bases between them. The CDR3 has 12 amino acids. CDR1 and CDR2 from the germline V gene are MDHEN and SYDVKM. This chain's CDR3 is CASRMSRATQYF. DNA for the CDR3: TGTGCCAGCAGGATGAGTCGGGCCACGCAGTATTTT.

The CDR3 nucleotides read TGTGCCAGCAGCTTAGGACGGAGCACTGAAGCTTTCTTT. It is translated as CASSLGRSTEAFF. The chain has TRBV11-2 and TRBJ1-1; D not resolved. Deletions cut 1 base from V and 4 bases from J, with 7 bases between. The germline V gene encodes CDR1 SGHAT and CDR2 FQNNGV. The CDR3 runs 13 residues.

The CDR3 DNA reads as TGTGCCTGGAGTGAAACTAGCGGGGCCTACAATGAGCAGTTCTTC. Encoded protein: CAWSETSGAYNEQFF. This chain links TRBV30 with TRBJ2-1; TRBD2 matches at 10 bases. Germline CDR1 is GTSNPN and CDR2 is SVGIG (reference sequence). This CDR3 region has 15 residues. J was trimmed by 2 bases and V by 1 base; bases with no gene match: 2.

In its sample, this clone was seen once. The genes are TRBV5-4 and TRBJ1-1, with D maybe TRBD1 (5 bases). Germline CDR1 and CDR2: SGHNT and YYREEE (reference sequence). With 1 base removed from V and 6 bases from J, the gap between germline ends came to 13 bases. CDR3 size: 14 residues. CDR3 DNA: TGTGCCAGCAGCTTGTCGGGGGGTAGCGCTGAAGCTTTCTTT. This sequence encodes CASSLSGGSAEAFF.

The V call is TRBV7-3, the J call TRBJ1-1; TRBD1 agrees at 9 bases. The CDR3 consists of 14 residues. Germline V lookup: CDR1 SGHTA, CDR2 FQGTGA. V shed 2 bases and J 9 bases; nucleotides not matched to a gene: 7. The CDR3 DNA reads TGTGCCAGCAGCTTAGGGACAGGGAGGGAGAAAGCTTTCTTT. Encoded protein: CASSLGTGREKAFF.

The chain couples TRBV5-1 to TRBJ2-7; D gene ambiguous. Germline V lookup: CDR1 SGHRS, CDR2 YFSETQ. The CDR3 runs 12 residues. V shed 0 bases and J shed 10 bases, with 11 bases lying between them. The CDR3 spells CASSLDGRPQYF. The DNA of the CDR3 is TGCGCCAGCAGCTTGGATGGCAGACCTCAGTACTTC.

CDR3 sequence reads: CASSPTAPSGATGELFF. CDR3 in DNA: TGTGCCAGCAGCCCCACAGCCCCTAGCGGGGCCACCGGGGAGCTGTTTTTT. The chain employs TRBV27 and TRBJ2-2, with 9 bases aligning to TRBD2. The junction had 12 bases not matched to a gene; V was cut back by 6 bases and J by 4 bases. This CDR3 is built from 17 residues. Germline V gives CDR1 MNHEY, CDR2 SMNVEV (reference sequence).

The J gene is TRBJ1-2, the V gene TRBV30; 9 bases align to TRBD1. The CDR3 runs 13 residues. V lost 3 bases, J lost 8 bases, and 7 bases stayed unmatched. Germline V lookup: CDR1 GTSNPN, CDR2 SVGIG (reference sequence). CDR3 in amino acids: CAWRAGQGAGYTF. The CDR3 nucleotides read TGTGCCTGGAGAGCGGGACAGGGAGCAGGCTACACCTTC. Based on the CDR3 plus reference TRBV30 and TRBJ1-2, the full variable domain is SQTIHQWPATLVQPVGSPLSLECTVEGTSNPNLYWYRQAAGRGLQLLFYSVGIGQISSEVPQNLSASRPQDRQFILSSKKLLLSDSGFYLCAWRAGQGAGYTFGSGTRLTVV.

The chain carries TRBV7-3 and TRBJ2-1; the match to TRBD1 covers 8 bases. This CDR3 spans 13 amino acids. CDR1 and CDR2 from the germline V gene are SGHTA and FQGTGA. V trimming: 5 bases; J trimming: 9 bases; junction bases outside the gene matches: 6. The DNA of the CDR3 is TGTGCCAGCAGCCCCGGACAGGGAAGTGAGCAGTTCTTC. Translation: CASSPGQGSEQFF.

The chain joins TRBV5-1 to TRBJ1-2, with 9 bases aligning to TRBD1. The CDR3 runs 15 residues. J gave up 4 bases and V 3 bases, and 7 bases lay outside the gene matches. Germline CDR1 SGHRS, CDR2 YFSETQ. CDR3 loop: CASSSNPGQGYGYTF. In DNA, the CDR3 is TGCGCCAGCAGCTCTAATCCGGGACAGGGCTATGGCTACACCTTC.